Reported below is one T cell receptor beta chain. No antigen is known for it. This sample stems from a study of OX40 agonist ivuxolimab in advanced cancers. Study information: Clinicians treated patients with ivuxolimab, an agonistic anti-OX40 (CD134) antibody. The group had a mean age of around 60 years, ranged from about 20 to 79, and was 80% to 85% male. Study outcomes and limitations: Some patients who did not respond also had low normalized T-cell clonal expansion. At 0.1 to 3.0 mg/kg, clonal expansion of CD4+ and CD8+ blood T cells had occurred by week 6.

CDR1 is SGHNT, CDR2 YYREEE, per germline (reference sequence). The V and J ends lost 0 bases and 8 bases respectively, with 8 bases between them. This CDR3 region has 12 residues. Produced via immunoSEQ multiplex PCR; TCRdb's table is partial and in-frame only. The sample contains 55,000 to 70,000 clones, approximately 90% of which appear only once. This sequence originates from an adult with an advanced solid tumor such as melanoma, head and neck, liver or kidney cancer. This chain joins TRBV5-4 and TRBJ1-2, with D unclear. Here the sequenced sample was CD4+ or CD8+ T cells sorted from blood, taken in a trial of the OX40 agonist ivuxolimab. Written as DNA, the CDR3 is TGTGCCAGCAGCTTGGCCGGCCGAGGCTACACCTTC. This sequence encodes CASSLAGRGYTF.